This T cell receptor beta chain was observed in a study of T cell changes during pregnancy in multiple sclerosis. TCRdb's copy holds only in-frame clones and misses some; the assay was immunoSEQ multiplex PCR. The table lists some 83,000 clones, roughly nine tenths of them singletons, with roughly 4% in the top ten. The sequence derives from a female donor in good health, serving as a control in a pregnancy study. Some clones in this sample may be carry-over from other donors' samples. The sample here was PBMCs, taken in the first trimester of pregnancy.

The CDR3 reads CASSSSTGGNSPLHF. CDR3 DNA sequence: TGTGCCAGCAGCTCATCGACAGGGGGTAATTCACCCCTCCACTTT. The rearrangement joins TRBV7-9 to TRBJ1-6; 9 bases line up with TRBD1. Trimming at V came to 4 bases and at J to 6 bases, leaving 4 bases not matched to a gene. The V gene's germline CDR1 is SEHNR and CDR2 FQNEAQ (reference sequence). CDR3 length: 15 amino acids.